The 10 T cell receptor beta chains presented below share a single source sample, sequenced in a study of shared clonotypes between healthy human individuals. The repertoire was sequenced with immunoSEQ multiplex PCR; TCRdb's copy has only in-frame clones and lacks some. The profile covers just over 2,000,000 clones, with about 95% appearing a single time and around 1.1% taken by the ten largest. CD8 cells regarded as naive lacked CD45RO, were positively chosen for CCR7, and omitted terminally differentiated effector memory CD45RA+ cells. The sample consisted of naive CD8+ T cells sorted from blood. All receptors come from a man younger than 35 in good health.

V usage is TRBV7-9 and J usage is TRBJ1-1; 8 bases align to TRBD1. V was pared by 2 bases and J by 4 bases, with 6 bases of the junction left unmatched. The CDR3 loop spans 15 amino acids. Germline values: CDR1 SEHNR, CDR2 FQNEAQ (reference sequence). CDR3 sequence (DNA): TGTGCCAGCAGCTTATCGTTTCAGGGGGCCACTGAAGCTTTCTTT. This gives the protein CASSLSFQGATEAFF. Complete variable domain (other parts from reference TRBV7-9 and TRBJ1-1): DTGVSQNPRHKITKRGQNVTFRCDPISEHNRLYWYRQTLGQGPEFLTYFQNEAQLEKSRLLSDRFSAERPKGSFSTLEIQRTEQGDSAMYLCASSLSFQGATEAFFGQGTRLTVV.

This clone was observed a handful of times. The chain links TRBV14 to TRBJ1-1; possibly TRBD1 for D (6 bases). The CDR3 has 14 residues. Deletions cut 4 bases from V and 1 base from J, with 10 bases between. Germline CDR1 reads SGHDN; CDR2 reads FVKESK. CDR3: CASSPGQWNTEAFF. CDR3 coding DNA: TGTGCCAGCAGCCCAGGACAGTGGAACACTGAAGCTTTCTTT. The whole variable domain, filled in from reference TRBV14 and TRBJ1-1, reads EAGVTQFPSHSVIEKGQTVTLRCDPISGHDNLYWYRRVMGKEIKFLLHFVKESKQDESGMPNNRFLAERTGGTYSTLKVQPAELEDSGVYFCASSPGQWNTEAFFGQGTRLTVV.

V gene TRBV29-1 combines with J gene TRBJ2-7, with TRBD2 as a possible D gene (6 bases). This CDR3 is 13 amino acids long. Germline values: CDR1 SQVTM, CDR2 ANQGSEA. Trimming stripped 3 bases from V and 1 base from J, with 10 bases between. This chain's CDR3 is CSVEVEGSYEQYF. The CDR3 nucleotides are TGCAGCGTTGAGGTGGAGGGTTCCTACGAGCAGTACTTC.

The chain employs TRBV27 and TRBJ1-1, with a weak D call TRBD1 (5 bases). The CDR3 runs to 14 residues. The V gene lost 7 bases and the J gene lost 4 bases, with 16 bases spanning the gap. The germline gives CDR1 MNHEY, CDR2 SMNVEV (reference sequence). CDR3 sequence: CASTAGGGITEAFF. The CDR3 nucleotides are TGTGCCAGCACCGCGGGGGGGGGTATCACTGAAGCTTTCTTT.

The J gene is TRBJ2-1, the V gene TRBV9; D remains unclear. Trimming cost V 4 bases and J 0 bases, with 8 bases left between them. The CDR3 length is 14 residues. Germline V gives CDR1 SGDLS, CDR2 YYNGEE. The CDR3 region is CASSPLGSYNEQFF. DNA for the CDR3: TGTGCCAGCAGCCCCCTAGGCTCCTACAATGAGCAGTTCTTC. Full variable domain (outside the CDR3, taken from reference TRBV9 and TRBJ2-1): DSGVTQTPKHLITATGQRVTLRCSPRSGDLSVYWYQQSLDQGLQFLIQYYNGEERAKGNILERFSAQQFPDLHSELNLSSLELGDSALYFCASSPLGSYNEQFFGPGTRLTVL.

The gene calls are TRBV28 and TRBJ1-2, with 11 bases identical to TRBD1. Germline-derived CDR1 and CDR2 are MDHEN and SYDVKM. V dropped 3 bases and J dropped 8; count of bases not matched to a gene: 11. The CDR3 has 16 amino acids. CDR3: CASSFSSGQGAPGYTF. DNA of the CDR3: TGTGCCAGCAGTTTTAGCTCCGGACAGGGGGCGCCCGGCTACACCTTC.

On this clone: Other DNA sequences of this sample code for an identical CDR3. The V gene is TRBV6-5, the J gene TRBJ2-7; D might be TRBD2 (5 bases). The V end lost 5 bases, the J end lost 2 bases, and 10 bases lay between the germline ends. The CDR3 totals 13 residues. Per the germline V gene, CDR1 is MNHEY and CDR2 is SVGAGI. The CDR3 loop reads CASSRLPPYEQYF. The CDR3 bases are TGTGCCAGCAGTCGACTACCCCCCTACGAGCAGTACTTC.

This clone appeared once. The chain couples TRBV6-5 to TRBJ1-1; a possible D gene is TRBD1 (6 bases). The length of the CDR3 is 14 residues. Trimming shortened V by 2 bases and J by 4 bases, and 11 bases separated the two germline ends. CDR1 and CDR2 (germline): MNHEY, SVGAGI. CDR3 residues: CASSYRGQFTEAFF. The CDR3 region has the DNA TGTGCCAGCAGTTACCGGGGACAATTCACTGAAGCTTTCTTT.

This chain uses TRBV11-2 with TRBJ1-5; D unresolved. In germline, CDR1 is SGHAT, CDR2 FQNNGV. This CDR3 has 15 amino acids. V gave up 1 base and J gave up 5 bases, with 12 bases separating them. The CDR3 DNA follows: TGTGCCAGCAGCTTAGGCGGGGTTGGGCATCAGCCCCAGCATTTT. Translation: CASSLGGVGHQPQHF.

This chain connects TRBV19 to TRBJ1-2; TRBD1 agrees at 7 bases. This CDR3 is built from 15 residues. Trimming took 3 bases from V and 5 from J; bases not matched to a gene: 9. CDR1 is LNHDA, CDR2 SQIVND, per germline (reference sequence). In DNA form, the CDR3 reads TGTGCCAGTAGTATCGGGCAGGGGGTTTTTTATGGCTACACCTTC. It yields the protein CASSIGQGVFYGYTF.